This section outlines one T cell receptor beta chain sequence together with its context. Its antigen is unidentified. The data stem from a study of shared clonotypes between healthy human individuals. Data came from immunoSEQ multiplex PCR; TCRdb stores just in-frame clones and leaves some out. The sample yields some 680,000 clones, around 78% seen once. CDR1 SNHLY and CDR2 FYNNEI come from the germline V gene. V was pared by 6 bases and J by 0 bases, with 3 bases of the junction left unmatched. The CDR3 covers 14 residues. Study observations and caveats: Rarefaction curves obtained for sorted subsets showed sequencing incomplete despite large depth.

The chain couples TRBV2 to TRBJ2-7; 9 bases are shared with TRBD2. The TCR sequence derives from a woman in her 30s in good health. Sample: memory CD4+ T cells sorted from blood. Subset of the sample: CD45RA-negative fraction. The CDR3 region has the DNA TGTGCCAGCAGCTTTAGCGGGAGCTCCTACGAGCAGTACTTC. It is translated as CASSFSGSSYEQYF.